This TCR beta chain was recorded in a study of metastatic and nonmetastatic thyroid tumors. TCRdb ran MiXCR on the PCR reads. In the table there are over 30,000 clones, approximately 16% of which are singletons. No treatment had been given to any patient before thyroid surgery. This CDR3 spans 14 amino acids. Germline V gene lookup returns CDR1 LGHNA and CDR2 YSLEER. Trimming removed 0 bases from V and 5 bases from J, with 10 bases in between. This clone occurred many times. V is TRBV4-3 and J is TRBJ1-2; D is unresolved. Source material: blood. The source is a male donor with papillary thyroid cancer or a benign thyroid nodule (not recorded which). Some clones in this sample may be carry-over from other donors' samples. The CDR3 loop is CASSQDRSGYGYTF. Here the CDR3 DNA reads TGCGCCAGCAGCCAAGATAGATCCGGGTATGGCTACACCTTC.